Each of the 8 T cell receptor beta chains below was sequenced from the same sample in a study of CXCR3-negative and CXCR3-positive naive CD8 T cells. Study-wide points: TRB CDR3s of CXCR3-positive naive cells were more hydrophobic than those of CXCR3-negative naive cells.

UMI labels and 5' RACE were used to prepare the TRB cDNA libraries. TCRdb re-called the 5' RACE reads and catalogs CDR3 proteins one per entry, DNA excluded. With approximately 65,000 distinct CDR3 sequences in the sample, the ten largest clones hold around 0.7%. These receptors' targets are unknown. Sequenced sample: naive CXCR3+ CD8+ T cells from blood. The subset is: CD45RO-CCR7+CD27+CD95- naive CD8+ T cells expressing CXCR3 (TNR3+). The receptors originated from a human donor in good health. Some clones in this sample may be carry-over from other donors' samples.

The chain has TRBV12-3 or TRBV12-4 and TRBJ1-2. CDR3 size: 15 residues. The CDR3 region is CASSLGHRDNYGYTF.

The chain couples TRBV4-2 to TRBJ2-1. From germline, CDR1 is LGHNA and CDR2 YNFKEQ. This CDR3 has 15 residues. The CDR3 is CASSQEGSPYNEQFF.

V and J are TRBV7-6 and TRBJ2-1; the D call from TCRdb, TRBD2, cannot be confirmed without DNA. This CDR3 has 20 residues. Germline V lookup: CDR1 SGHVS, CDR2 FNYEAQ. CDR3 protein: CASSYMTSGGSYATYNEQFF.

The chain joins TRBV29-1 to TRBJ2-7; TCRdb's assignment of TRBD1 cannot be checked, as there is no DNA. This CDR3 contains 13 residues. Per germline, CDR1 SQVTM and CDR2 ANQGSEA. The CDR3 sequence: CSVETGSYYEQYF.

The chain couples TRBV29-1 to TRBJ2-7; TCRdb's D call of TRBD2 is untestable without DNA. Germline CDR1 reads SQVTM; CDR2 reads ANQGSEA. The CDR3 contains 14 residues. CDR3 sequence reads: CSVEDRASSYEQYF.

The V gene is TRBV7-9, the J gene TRBJ2-1. Germline V gene data show CDR1 as SEHNR and CDR2 as FQNEAQ (reference sequence). This CDR3 has 13 amino acids. Here the CDR3 reads CASSLGLYNEQFF.

V and J are TRBV6-5 and TRBJ1-6; TCRdb returns TRBD1, unconfirmable since there is no DNA. The germline gives CDR1 MNHEY, CDR2 SVGAGI. There are 19 residues in the CDR3. CDR3 region: CASSSTSGTPYSYNSPLHF.

The chain joins TRBV5-5 to TRBJ2-7; the TCRdb call, TRBD2, lacks DNA for checking. The germline gives CDR1 SGHKS, CDR2 YYEKEE (reference sequence). CDR3 length equals 16 residues. Here the CDR3 reads CASSLAGRLENYEQYF.